The 15 T cell receptor beta chains below were found in one sample sequenced in a study of T cell repertoires in cytomegalovirus infection. These TCRs are of unknown antigen specificity. TCRdb used MiXCR to reprocess the reads, holding one entry per CDR3 protein. The sample holds fewer than 950,000 distinct CDR3 sequences, around a third seen once. The sequencing here drew on cultured CD8+ T cells from PBMCs, taken from culture after CMV antigen stimulation. Receptors originate from a human donor in good health (CMV status not recorded). Some clones in this sample may be carry-over from other donors' samples.

Worth noting for this clonotype: It may be a read error: a sequence one base away is much more abundant. The DNA for the CDR3 is TGTGCCAGCAGTTACTCCCTAGCGGGGGCTAACACCGGGGAGCTGCTTTTT. Amino acid sequence: CASSYSLAGANTGELLF. This rearrangement joins TRBV6-2 or TRBV6-3 to TRBJ2-2; TRBD2 matches at 10 bases. From germline, CDR1 is MNHEY and CDR2 SVGEGT. This CDR3 region has 17 residues.

This clonotype occurred many times. This sequence joins TRBV7-2 and TRBJ2-1; D perhaps matches TRBD2 (5 bases). CDR1 is SGHTA and CDR2 is FQGNSA in the germline V gene. This CDR3 region has 16 residues. V dropped 1 base and J dropped 6 bases, with 16 bases sitting between them. The CDR3 DNA is TGTGCCAGCAGCTTAGTCCCGGCGGGCCCGGGCAATGAGCAGTTCTTC. Residues: CASSLVPAGPGNEQFF.

The CDR3 protein is CASKRDNTEAFF. The DNA of the CDR3 is TGTGCCAGCAAAAGGGACAACACTGAAGCTTTCTTT. V is TRBV2 and J is TRBJ1-1; D perhaps matches TRBD1 (5 bases). Germline V gives CDR1 SNHLY, CDR2 FYNNEI. V lost 7 bases to trimming and J lost 2 bases, with 8 bases between them. This CDR3 has 12 residues.

The genes are TRBV4-1 and TRBJ2-1; D is ambiguous. This CDR3 comprises 13 residues. The ends were cut back, 7 bases at V and 5 bases at J, with 12 bases in the middle. Germline V gives CDR1 MGHRA, CDR2 YSYEKL. The CDR3 nucleotides are TGCGCCAGCATAGGACCAGGCCACAATGAGCAGTTCTTC. It codes for CASIGPGHNEQFF.

The rearrangement uses TRBV4-1 and TRBJ2-1, with TRBD2 matching 9 bases. V was pared by 0 bases and J by 2 bases, with 5 bases of the junction left unmatched. Germline CDR1 and CDR2: MGHRA and YSYEKL. This CDR3 has 17 amino acids. The CDR3 sequence is CASSQDRAGGAYNEQFF. CDR3 in DNA: TGCGCCAGCAGCCAAGATAGGGCGGGGGGGGCCTACAATGAGCAGTTCTTC.

This chain uses TRBV4-1 with TRBJ2-7; 9 positions match TRBD2. This CDR3 comprises 16 residues. Germline CDR1 and CDR2: MGHRA and YSYEKL. Losses at the gene ends were 0 bases for V and 9 bases for J; bases not matched to a gene: 12. This chain's CDR3 is CASSQDEVRGGHGQYF. The CDR3 DNA reads as TGCGCCAGCAGCCAAGATGAGGTGCGGGGGGGCCACGGGCAGTACTTC.

This clonotype was observed a handful of times. V is TRBV19 and J is TRBJ1-3, with D unclear. Germline CDR1 is LNHDA and CDR2 is SQIVND (reference sequence). V was shortened by 7 bases and J by 0 bases, with 10 bases between the two germline ends. The CDR3 loop spans 14 amino acids. The CDR3 reads CASTAELSGNTIYF. Written as DNA, the CDR3 is TGTGCCAGTACTGCAGAACTCTCTGGAAACACCATATATTTT.

This clonotype was observed a few times. The chain employs TRBV6-6 and TRBJ2-3, with D possibly matching TRBD1 (5 bases). V was shortened by 2 bases and J by 1 base, with 10 bases between the two germline ends. This CDR3 is built from 15 residues. CDR1 and CDR2 from the germline V gene are MNHNY and SVGAGI (reference sequence). The CDR3 loop is CASSYDRIGTDTQYF. CDR3 DNA sequence: TGTGCCAGCAGTTACGACAGAATAGGCACAGATACGCAGTATTTT.

This clonotype appeared a few times. The genes are TRBV7-9 and TRBJ2-2; no firm D call. Germline V gene lookup returns CDR1 SEHNR and CDR2 FQNEAQ (reference sequence). This CDR3 comprises 17 residues. The germline V and J ends were trimmed by 1 base and 1 base, with 13 bases remaining between them. DNA of the CDR3: TGTGCCAGCAGCTTAGACGCCCTTAGCCTGAACACCGGGGAGCTGTTTTTT. Translated: CASSLDALSLNTGELFF.

Here the CDR3 reads CASGTHQPQHF. Here the CDR3 DNA reads TGTGCCAGCGGGACGCATCAGCCCCAGCATTTT. This sequence joins TRBV6-2 or TRBV6-3 and TRBJ1-5; D might be TRBD1 (5 bases). The CDR3 loop spans 11 amino acids. Germline V gene lookup returns CDR1 MNHEY and CDR2 SVGEGT. V was cut by 8 bases and J by 5 bases, with 7 bases left in between.

This clonotype has a count of ten or more. The V and J genes are TRBV10-1 and TRBJ1-6, with a tentative D call TRBD1 (5 bases). The CDR3 is made up of 15 amino acids. Trimming removed 8 bases at V and 1 base at J, with 12 bases between. The germline gives CDR1 WNHNN, CDR2 SYGVQD (reference sequence). CDR3 amino acids: CASGEGSSYNSPLHF. CDR3 DNA: TGCGCCAGCGGCGAGGGGAGTTCCTATAATTCACCCCTCCACTTT.

This clonotype was detected a few times. The chain couples TRBV5-1 to TRBJ1-4; D perhaps matches TRBD1 (5 bases). The CDR3 spans 17 residues. Germline values: CDR1 SGHRS, CDR2 YFSETQ. Trimming took off 3 bases at V and 0 bases at J, with 15 bases between the two ends. The CDR3 DNA reads as TGCGCCAGCAGCTCCAGGGTCGACTACTCAACTAATGAAAAACTGTTTTTT. As protein: CASSSRVDYSTNEKLFF.

This chain joins TRBV12-3 or TRBV12-4 and TRBJ1-4; no clear D gene. Trimming removed 3 bases from V and 8 bases from J, with 13 bases in between. This CDR3 region has 14 residues. The CDR3 protein is CASSFSGTHEKLFF. The CDR3 nucleotides are TGTGCCAGCAGTTTCTCGGGCACACACGAAAAACTGTTTTTT.

This clonotype was observed a handful of times. This chain joins TRBV5-1 and TRBJ1-1; 11 positions agree with TRBD1. V lost 3 bases, J lost 5 bases, and 9 bases stayed unmatched. CDR1 and CDR2 from the germline V gene are SGHRS and YFSETQ. This CDR3 has 16 residues. The CDR3 is CASSSDRDRGFTEAFF. The CDR3 DNA is TGCGCCAGCAGCTCGGACCGGGACAGGGGGTTTACTGAAGCTTTCTTT.

The chain has TRBV20-1 and TRBJ2-1; weak D call: TRBD2 (7 bases). The ends were cut back, 6 bases at V and 1 base at J, with 28 bases in the middle. CDR3 length: 19 residues. The germline CDR1 and CDR2 sequences are DFQATT and SNEGSKA (reference sequence). The CDR3 nucleotides are TGCAGTGCCCCCAATGTTGGGGGGGCCTTGCCCCGTTCCTACAATGAGCAGTTCTTC. Residues: CSAPNVGGALPRSYNEQFF.